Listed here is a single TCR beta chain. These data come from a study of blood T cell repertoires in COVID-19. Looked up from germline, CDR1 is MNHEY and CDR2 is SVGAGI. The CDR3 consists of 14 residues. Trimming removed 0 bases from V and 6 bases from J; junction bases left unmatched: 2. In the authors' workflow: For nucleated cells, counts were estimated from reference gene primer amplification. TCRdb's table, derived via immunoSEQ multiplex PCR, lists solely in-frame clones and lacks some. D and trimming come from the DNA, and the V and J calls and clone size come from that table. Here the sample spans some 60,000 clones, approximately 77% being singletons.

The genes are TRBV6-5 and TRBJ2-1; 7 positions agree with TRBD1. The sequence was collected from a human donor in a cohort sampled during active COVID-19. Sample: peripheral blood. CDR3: CASSYSRDSNEQFF. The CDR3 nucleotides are TGTGCCAGCAGTTACTCTCGGGACAGCAATGAGCAGTTCTTC.